This entry describes one T cell receptor beta chain. This sample is drawn from a study of T cell changes during pregnancy in multiple sclerosis. CDR1 is MNHNS and CDR2 is SASEGT in the germline V gene. With 5 bases clipped from V and 5 bases from J, the junction kept 7 bases outside the gene matches. The CDR3 contains 14 residues. Clones were sequenced by immunoSEQ multiplex PCR, and TCRdb holds only the in-frame ones, with some missing. The sample consists of just under 100,000 clones, approximately 93% of them appearing once. Source: peripheral blood, taken after pregnancy. This chain links TRBV6-1 with TRBJ1-1; 8 bases fit TRBD1. The clonotype comes from a female donor with multiple sclerosis, enrolled in a pregnancy study. The CDR3 nucleotides read TGTGCCAGCAGTCTGGACAGGGTGGTGACTGAAGCTTTCTTT. Residues: CASSLDRVVTEAFF.